This is a list of T cell receptor beta chains from one sample in a study of T-cell memory formation after mild COVID-19. TCRdb re-called the 5' RACE reads with MiXCR, one entry per CDR3 protein. The table has under 300,000 distinct CDR3 sequences, roughly 18% seen once. The source material was PBMCs or a T cell subset sorted from them (not recorded which). The receptors here all came from a man aged 18 to 29 who had mild COVID-19 (a few samples of this study predate the infection). Cell type and time point are not known. The CDR3 runs from the conserved cysteine through the conserved F or W. Each record gives: D gene, V gene, clone size, J gene, CDR3 protein, CDR3 DNA. A D gene is named only where the DNA matches it firmly. Part of the rows lack a size; the others show once, few, many or a class for expanded clones.

d_gene: NA; v_gene: TRBV20-1; abundance: NA; j_gene: TRBJ1-5; CDR3aa: CSARGGSNQPQHF; CDR3nt: TGCAGTGCTAGGGGGGGAAGCAATCAGCCCCAGCATTTT
d_gene: NA; v_gene: TRBV20-1; abundance: NA; j_gene: TRBJ2-3; CDR3aa: CSASSRDGTTDTQYF; CDR3nt: TGCAGTGCTAGTTCGAGGGACGGTACTACAGATACGCAGTATTTT
d_gene: NA; v_gene: TRBV3-1; abundance: many; j_gene: TRBJ1-1; CDR3aa: CASSPLVGTEAFF; CDR3nt: TGTGCCAGCAGCCCTTTGGTTGGCACTGAAGCTTTCTTT
d_gene: NA; v_gene: TRBV13; abundance: NA; j_gene: TRBJ2-1; CDR3aa: CASSLARQGQGEQFF; CDR3nt: TGTGCCAGCAGCTTAGCCCGGCAGGGTCAAGGGGAGCAGTTCTTC
d_gene: NA; v_gene: TRBV20-1; abundance: NA; j_gene: TRBJ1-2; CDR3aa: CSASLASNYGYTF; CDR3nt: TGCAGTGCCAGCTTGGCTTCGAACTATGGCTACACCTTC
d_gene: NA; v_gene: TRBV4-2; abundance: NA; j_gene: TRBJ1-2; CDR3aa: CASSQDGGRLAF; CDR3nt: TGTGCCAGCAGCCAAGATGGGGGGCGCCTCGCCTTC
d_gene: NA; v_gene: TRBV12-3/TRBV12-4; abundance: few; j_gene: TRBJ2-2; CDR3aa: CASSFHTGELFF; CDR3nt: TGTGCCAGCAGCTTTCACACCGGGGAGCTGTTTTTT
d_gene: NA; v_gene: TRBV7-6; abundance: few; j_gene: TRBJ1-1; CDR3aa: CASSSTGPNTEAFF; CDR3nt: TGTGCCAGCAGCTCCACGGGGCCGAACACTGAAGCTTTCTTT
d_gene: NA; v_gene: TRBV7-9; abundance: few; j_gene: TRBJ2-6; CDR3aa: CASSPRATHRYSGANVLTF; CDR3nt: TGTGCCAGCAGCCCCCGGGCGACGCACCGATACTCTGGGGCCAACGTCCTGACTTTC
d_gene: NA; v_gene: TRBV12-3/TRBV12-4; abundance: few; j_gene: TRBJ1-1; CDR3aa: CASSSTWEGNTEAFF; CDR3nt: TGTGCCAGCAGCTCTACATGGGAGGGAAACACTGAAGCTTTCTTT
d_gene: NA; v_gene: TRBV29-1; abundance: NA; j_gene: TRBJ2-5; CDR3aa: CSVARGTAQETQYF; CDR3nt: TGCAGCGTTGCAAGGGGGACGGCCCAAGAGACCCAGTACTTC
d_gene: NA; v_gene: TRBV12-5; abundance: NA; j_gene: TRBJ1-2; CDR3aa: CASGLGQEAYGYTF; CDR3nt: TGTGCTAGTGGTTTGGGACAGGAAGCCTATGGCTACACCTTC
d_gene: NA; v_gene: TRBV2; abundance: many; j_gene: TRBJ1-2; CDR3aa: CASSDRGSYGYTF; CDR3nt: TGTGCCAGCAGTGACAGGGGTTCCTATGGCTACACCTTC
d_gene: NA; v_gene: TRBV5-1; abundance: few; j_gene: TRBJ2-1; CDR3aa: CASSLLTQINEQFF; CDR3nt: TGCGCCAGCAGCTTGTTGACCCAAATAAATGAGCAGTTCTTC
d_gene: NA; v_gene: TRBV24-1; abundance: NA; j_gene: TRBJ2-3; CDR3aa: CATSDPGRPTDTQYF; CDR3nt: TGTGCCACCAGTGATCCTGGACGGCCTACAGATACGCAGTATTTT
d_gene: NA; v_gene: TRBV19; abundance: NA; j_gene: TRBJ1-2; CDR3aa: CASSPPTDGYTF; CDR3nt: TGTGCCAGTAGTCCCCCCACGGATGGCTACACCTTC
d_gene: TRBD2; v_gene: TRBV6-2/TRBV6-3; abundance: NA; j_gene: TRBJ2-1; CDR3aa: CASSFGGSQFF; CDR3nt: TGTGCCAGCAGTTTCGGGGGGTCGCAGTTCTTC
d_gene: NA; v_gene: TRBV7-8; abundance: few; j_gene: TRBJ2-2; CDR3aa: CASSSWVIGNTGELFF; CDR3nt: TGTGCCAGCAGCTCTTGGGTAATCGGGAACACCGGGGAGCTGTTTTTT
d_gene: NA; v_gene: TRBV15; abundance: few; j_gene: TRBJ1-4; CDR3aa: CATSRVGGTNEKLFF; CDR3nt: TGTGCCACCAGCAGAGTGGGAGGGACTAATGAAAAACTGTTTTTT
d_gene: NA; v_gene: TRBV14; abundance: few; j_gene: TRBJ2-1; CDR3aa: CASSQAGGGNEQFF; CDR3nt: TGTGCCAGCAGCCAAGCGGGGGGCGGGAATGAGCAGTTCTTC
d_gene: TRBD1; v_gene: TRBV24-1; abundance: NA; j_gene: TRBJ1-1; CDR3aa: CATRQGGLSTEAFF; CDR3nt: TGTGCCACCCGCCAGGGGGGATTGAGCACTGAAGCTTTCTTT
d_gene: NA; v_gene: TRBV7-9; abundance: few; j_gene: TRBJ1-2; CDR3aa: CASSLARAEDGYTF; CDR3nt: TGTGCCAGCAGCTTAGCTCGGGCAGAGGATGGCTACACCTTC
d_gene: TRBD2; v_gene: TRBV5-1; abundance: NA; j_gene: TRBJ2-5; CDR3aa: CASSLYLAGGPETQYF; CDR3nt: TGCGCCAGCAGCTTGTACCTAGCGGGGGGGCCGGAGACCCAGTACTTC
d_gene: NA; v_gene: TRBV29-1; abundance: NA; j_gene: TRBJ1-3; CDR3aa: CSVAWGISGNTIYF; CDR3nt: TGCAGCGTTGCGTGGGGGATCTCTGGAAACACCATATATTTT
d_gene: TRBD1; v_gene: TRBV6-6; abundance: NA; j_gene: TRBJ2-5; CDR3aa: CASSYPLRDRAETQYF; CDR3nt: TGTGCCAGCAGTTACCCGTTGCGGGACAGGGCAGAGACCCAGTACTTC
d_gene: NA; v_gene: TRBV5-1; abundance: many; j_gene: TRBJ2-5; CDR3aa: CASSGGGPQETQYF; CDR3nt: TGCGCCAGCAGCGGCGGGGGCCCCCAAGAGACCCAGTACTTC
d_gene: NA; v_gene: TRBV20-1; abundance: NA; j_gene: TRBJ2-3; CDR3aa: CSAPARDTQYF; CDR3nt: TGCAGTGCTCCGGCCCGGGATACGCAGTATTTT
d_gene: NA; v_gene: TRBV20-1; abundance: few; j_gene: TRBJ2-5; CDR3aa: CSAFRDMGKTQYF; CDR3nt: TGCAGTGCCTTTCGGGACATGGGGAAGACCCAGTACTTC
d_gene: NA; v_gene: TRBV5-1; abundance: NA; j_gene: TRBJ1-2; CDR3aa: CASSTGLDGYTF; CDR3nt: TGCGCCAGCAGTACAGGGCTTGATGGCTACACCTTC
d_gene: NA; v_gene: TRBV11-2; abundance: NA; j_gene: TRBJ1-1; CDR3aa: CASSLSDGNTEAFF; CDR3nt: TGTGCCAGCAGCCTCTCTGACGGGAACACTGAAGCTTTCTTT
d_gene: NA; v_gene: TRBV6-5; abundance: few; j_gene: TRBJ2-1; CDR3aa: CASSYRRAGDEQFF; CDR3nt: TGTGCCAGCAGTTACCGTCGGGCTGGGGATGAGCAGTTCTTC
d_gene: NA; v_gene: TRBV7-9; abundance: few; j_gene: TRBJ2-2; CDR3aa: CASSFRDPTGELFF; CDR3nt: TGTGCCAGCAGCTTCCGGGACCCAACAGGGGAGCTGTTTTTT
d_gene: NA; v_gene: TRBV7-2; abundance: NA; j_gene: TRBJ2-3; CDR3aa: CASSLEWASTDTQYF; CDR3nt: TGTGCCAGCAGCTTAGAGTGGGCCAGCACAGATACGCAGTATTTT
d_gene: NA; v_gene: TRBV4-2; abundance: few; j_gene: TRBJ1-1; CDR3aa: CASSQEGKKHLNTEAFF; CDR3nt: TGTGCCAGCAGCCAAGAAGGGAAGAAACATTTGAACACTGAAGCTTTCTTT
d_gene: TRBD1; v_gene: TRBV6-5; abundance: many; j_gene: TRBJ2-3; CDR3aa: CASSRQGGTDTQYF; CDR3nt: TGTGCCAGCTCTAGACAGGGGGGGACAGATACGCAGTATTTT
d_gene: TRBD2; v_gene: TRBV29-1; abundance: NA; j_gene: TRBJ2-2; CDR3aa: CSVEAGGTGELFF; CDR3nt: TGCAGCGTTGAAGCGGGGGGAACCGGGGAGCTGTTTTTT
d_gene: NA; v_gene: TRBV7-2; abundance: NA; j_gene: TRBJ1-2; CDR3aa: CASSDGMGYGYTF; CDR3nt: TGTGCCAGCAGCGATGGGATGGGCTATGGCTACACCTTC
d_gene: NA; v_gene: TRBV7-3; abundance: few; j_gene: TRBJ2-5; CDR3aa: CASSLYTQETQYF; CDR3nt: TGTGCCAGCAGCTTATACACCCAAGAGACCCAGTACTTC
d_gene: NA; v_gene: TRBV5-5; abundance: NA; j_gene: TRBJ1-6; CDR3aa: CASSSSGVRNSPLHF; CDR3nt: TGTGCCAGCAGCTCATCTGGGGTGAGGAATTCACCCCTCCACTTT
d_gene: TRBD1; v_gene: TRBV15; abundance: NA; j_gene: TRBJ1-5; CDR3aa: CATSIGFTGEGNQPQHF; CDR3nt: TGTGCCACCAGCATCGGATTTACAGGGGAAGGCAATCAGCCCCAGCATTTT
d_gene: NA; v_gene: TRBV29-1; abundance: NA; j_gene: TRBJ2-3; CDR3aa: CSVDWGRGSTDTQYF; CDR3nt: TGCAGCGTTGATTGGGGGCGGGGTAGCACAGATACGCAGTATTTT
d_gene: TRBD1; v_gene: TRBV4-1; abundance: few; j_gene: TRBJ2-7; CDR3aa: CASSRSMTGGGNEQYF; CDR3nt: TGCGCCAGCAGCCGAAGTATGACAGGGGGCGGAAACGAGCAGTACTTC
d_gene: NA; v_gene: TRBV20-1; abundance: few; j_gene: TRBJ2-7; CDR3aa: CSATLTGQTYEQYF; CDR3nt: TGCAGTGCTACACTTACGGGACAAACCTACGAGCAGTACTTC
d_gene: TRBD1; v_gene: TRBV4-2; abundance: NA; j_gene: TRBJ2-5; CDR3aa: CASSRNGQGAGETQYF; CDR3nt: TGTGCCAGCAGCCGAAACGGACAGGGGGCGGGCGAGACCCAGTACTTC
d_gene: NA; v_gene: TRBV2; abundance: few; j_gene: TRBJ2-5; CDR3aa: CASRDNLNIAETQYF; CDR3nt: TGTGCCAGCAGAGATAATTTAAATATTGCTGAGACCCAGTACTTC
d_gene: NA; v_gene: TRBV20-1; abundance: NA; j_gene: TRBJ1-4; CDR3aa: CSAPLGHEKLFF; CDR3nt: TGCAGTGCTCCACTTGGGCACGAAAAACTGTTTTTT
d_gene: NA; v_gene: TRBV6-2/TRBV6-3; abundance: NA; j_gene: TRBJ2-7; CDR3aa: CASRGSGETYEQYF; CDR3nt: TGTGCCAGCAGGGGGTCAGGGGAAACATACGAGCAGTACTTC
d_gene: TRBD1; v_gene: TRBV28; abundance: NA; j_gene: TRBJ2-3; CDR3aa: CASSLWTGFRDTQYF; CDR3nt: TGTGCCAGCAGTTTGTGGACAGGGTTTAGAGATACGCAGTATTTT
d_gene: NA; v_gene: TRBV5-1; abundance: few; j_gene: TRBJ1-1; CDR3aa: CASSLILTAVTEAFF; CDR3nt: TGCGCCAGCAGCTTGATTTTGACGGCTGTTACTGAAGCTTTCTTT
d_gene: TRBD1; v_gene: TRBV4-2; abundance: NA; j_gene: TRBJ1-2; CDR3aa: CASSQTGGAGYGYTF; CDR3nt: TGTGCCAGCAGCCAGACAGGGGGCGCGGGCTATGGCTACACCTTC
d_gene: NA; v_gene: TRBV5-1; abundance: NA; j_gene: TRBJ2-7; CDR3aa: CASSLGQGNAEQYF; CDR3nt: TGCGCCAGCAGCTTGGGTCAGGGAAATGCCGAGCAGTACTTC
d_gene: TRBD1; v_gene: TRBV15; abundance: many; j_gene: TRBJ2-5; CDR3aa: CATSKRTGGAETQYF; CDR3nt: TGTGCCACCAGCAAGAGGACAGGGGGCGCAGAGACCCAGTACTTC
d_gene: NA; v_gene: TRBV5-1; abundance: many; j_gene: TRBJ2-5; CDR3aa: CASSREVVETQYF; CDR3nt: TGCGCCAGCAGCCGAGAGGTGGTAGAGACCCAGTACTTC
d_gene: NA; v_gene: TRBV28; abundance: few; j_gene: TRBJ2-1; CDR3aa: CASSLHTSKNEQFF; CDR3nt: TGTGCCAGCAGTTTACACACTAGTAAGAATGAGCAGTTCTTC
d_gene: NA; v_gene: TRBV20-1; abundance: many; j_gene: TRBJ2-5; CDR3aa: CSARGVVRQETQYF; CDR3nt: TGCAGTGCTAGAGGGGTAGTAAGACAAGAGACCCAGTACTTC
d_gene: TRBD1; v_gene: TRBV7-9; abundance: few; j_gene: TRBJ1-1; CDR3aa: CASSLSTGVVTEAFF; CDR3nt: TGTGCCAGCAGCTTATCGACAGGGGTGGTCACTGAAGCTTTCTTT
d_gene: NA; v_gene: TRBV11-2; abundance: few; j_gene: TRBJ2-1; CDR3aa: CASSWANEQFF; CDR3nt: TGTGCCAGCAGCTGGGCCAATGAGCAGTTCTTC
d_gene: TRBD2; v_gene: TRBV5-4; abundance: NA; j_gene: TRBJ2-3; CDR3aa: CASSSGTSGMGDTQYF; CDR3nt: TGTGCCAGCAGCTCCGGGACTAGCGGTATGGGGGATACGCAGTATTTT